This is a list of T cell receptor beta chains from one sample in a study of regulatory T cells in long-lasting Graves disease. One entry per CDR3 protein results from TCRdb running MiXCR on the multiplex PCR reads. The table lists about 530,000 distinct CDR3 sequences, about 16% of them singletons. The same specimen was also included in a second study, on T cells in Graves' hyperthyroidism and ophthalmopathy.

Source: peripheral blood mononuclear cells (PBMCs), taken at new diagnosis, from a patient treated with antithyroid drugs. These receptor sequences come from a woman aged 40-60 years with Graves disease. Both conserved end residues are part of each CDR3. D genes are given only for firm matches. Size is stated for part of the rows, as once, few or many counts, or as a class when the clone is expanded.

>14|TRBV7-9|TRBJ2-5|-|-
CASSLGVSSETQYF
TGTGCCAGCAGCTTAGGTGTCAGCTCGGAGACCCAGTACTTC
>18|TRBV14|TRBJ2-1|-|-
CASSQDPPRVNWGNEQFF
TGTGCCAGCAGCCAAGATCCCCCCAGGGTCAACTGGGGCAATGAGCAGTTCTTC
>14|TRBV2|TRBJ1-2|-|many
CASSERGVGYGYTF
TGTGCCAGCAGTGAACGGGGAGTCGGCTATGGCTACACCTTC
>16|TRBV13|TRBJ2-3|TRBD2|few
CASSSPAGGFTDTQYF
TGTGCCAGCAGCTCCCCAGCGGGGGGGTTCACAGATACGCAGTATTTT
>17|TRBV6-5|TRBJ1-6|TRBD1|few
CASSYLGQGGINSPLHF
TGTGCCAGCAGTTACCTCGGACAGGGGGGGATTAATTCACCCCTCCACTTT
>15|TRBV20-1|TRBJ1-6|TRBD1|few
CSAPGGSPYNSPLHF
TGCAGTGCTCCAGGGGGGAGCCCCTATAATTCACCCCTCCACTTT
>15|TRBV14|TRBJ1-6|-|many
CASSQATGTPSPLHF
TGTGCCAGCAGCCAAGCGACAGGTACCCCTTCACCCCTCCACTTT
>13|TRBV24-1|TRBJ2-1|-|-
CATSEPTRAEQFF
TGTGCCACCAGTGAGCCCACTAGGGCTGAGCAGTTCTTC
>14|TRBV11-2|TRBJ2-5|TRBD2|many
CASSFSSGQETQYF
TGTGCCAGCAGCTTCTCTAGCGGCCAAGAGACCCAGTACTTC
>16|TRBV13|TRBJ1-1|-|many
CASTSTGGYMNTEAFF
TGTGCCAGCACCTCTACGGGCGGGTACATGAACACTGAAGCTTTCTTT
>14|TRBV6-1|TRBJ1-1|-|many
CASSRAESNTEAFF
TGTGCCAGCAGTCGGGCAGAGTCGAACACTGAAGCTTTCTTT
>16|TRBV11-2|TRBJ2-1|TRBD2|few
CASSPPGGVRGNEQFF
TGTGCCAGCAGCCCCCCCGGGGGGGTAAGAGGCAATGAGCAGTTCTTC
>12|TRBV30|TRBJ1-1|-|many
CAWSVLPSKPFF
TGTGCCTGGAGTGTGCTTCCCTCTAAACCTTTCTTT
>16|TRBV5-1|TRBJ1-1|-|-
CASSSRGGGGNTEAFF
TGCGCCAGCAGCTCCCGCGGGGGTGGTGGGAACACTGAAGCTTTCTTT
>11|TRBV6-1|TRBJ2-1|-|many
CASSPPGRQFF
TGTGCCAGCAGTCCACCCGGGCGGCAGTTCTTC
>17|TRBV6-1|TRBJ2-3|TRBD2|many
CASSVTSGGVSTDTQYF
TGTGCCAGCAGTGTGACTAGCGGGGGGGTGAGCACAGATACGCAGTATTTT
>15|TRBV28|TRBJ2-2|-|few
CASSPPAWNTGELFF
TGTGCCAGCAGCCCACCCGCTTGGAACACCGGGGAGCTGTTTTTT
>14|TRBV6-1|TRBJ1-2|TRBD1|-
CASRNRDRLNGYTF
TGTGCCAGCAGAAACAGGGACAGGCTAAATGGCTACACCTTC
>15|TRBV20-1|TRBJ2-5|TRBD2|-
CSAASAAGVQETQYF
TGCAGTGCTGCCTCGGCAGCGGGGGTACAAGAGACCCAGTACTTC
>13|TRBV5-6|TRBJ2-1|-|few
CASSFGRIDEQFF
TGTGCCAGCAGCTTCGGCAGGATCGATGAGCAGTTCTTC
>14|TRBV6-1|TRBJ2-7|-|-
CASSGWDLSYEQYF
TGTGCCAGCAGTGGGTGGGACCTCTCCTACGAGCAGTACTTC
>16|TRBV3-1|TRBJ1-1|TRBD1|many
CASSPGTAVVNTEAFF
TGTGCCAGCAGCCCCGGGACAGCTGTAGTGAACACTGAAGCTTTCTTT
>14|TRBV3-1|TRBJ1-6|TRBD1|many
CASSQGQGGSPLHF
TGTGCCAGCAGCCAAGGACAGGGAGGCTCACCCCTCCACTTT
>18|TRBV11-2|TRBJ2-7|TRBD2|many
CASSLRSGTSGYSYEQYF
TGTGCCAGCAGCTTAAGATCCGGGACTAGCGGATACTCCTACGAGCAGTACTTC
>14|TRBV6-2/TRBV6-3|TRBJ2-7|TRBD2|few
CASSYSSGVLEQYF
TGTGCCAGCAGTTACTCGAGCGGGGTCCTCGAGCAGTACTTC
>16|TRBV6-5|TRBJ1-1|-|many
CASRHSRGRINTEAFF
TGTGCCAGCAGACACTCGAGGGGACGGATTAACACTGAAGCTTTCTTT